This record covers a single T cell receptor beta chain. Authors' processing steps: Using reference gene primer amplification, nucleated cell counts were estimated. Sequenced by immunoSEQ multiplex PCR; TCRdb stores in-frame clones only, minus some. The D gene and trimming were derived from the DNA, and the V and J assignments and clone size from that table. The table includes 190,000 or so clones, approximately 86% detected once. The data were taken from a study of blood T cell repertoires in COVID-19. Study as a whole: The samples span acute and convalescent COVID-19 from the United States, Italy and Spain. The cDNA or gDNA used as material had been derived from T cells, B-cell-depleted T cells, or PBMCs.

This CDR3 region has 13 residues. V was pared by 2 bases and J by 8 bases, with 12 bases between. The germline V gene encodes CDR1 GTSNPN and CDR2 SVGIG (reference sequence). The TCR comes from a man aged 40-49 years with active or convalescent COVID-19. The chain carries TRBV30 and TRBJ1-4, with D unclear. Sequenced input: peripheral blood. The CDR3 spells CAWSRGIKEKLFF. The CDR3 nucleotides are TGTGCCTGGAGTCGGGGTATTAAGGAAAAACTGTTTTTT.